This T cell receptor beta chain was obtained from a study of shared clonotypes between healthy human individuals. The CDR3 is made up of 16 amino acids. CDR1 is SQVTM, CDR2 ANQGSEA, per germline. V lost 4 bases to trimming and J lost 0 bases, with 13 bases between them. Sequencing was performed with immunoSEQ multiplex PCR; in TCRdb, only in-frame clones are kept and a portion is missing. The table has about 2.3 million clones, more than 80% seen once; the top ten hold 0.35% to 0.45%. The sequence derives from a man younger than 30 in good health. Some clones in this sample may be carry-over from other donors' samples. Sequencing was done on a sample of naive CD4+ T cells from PBMCs. Subset defined: CD45RA+ positively selected. This rearrangement joins TRBV29-1 to TRBJ2-6; D remains unclear. This CDR3 is CSVGGGPLSGANVLTF. In DNA form, the CDR3 reads TGCAGCGTTGGCGGCGGCCCTCTCTCTGGGGCCAACGTCCTGACTTTC.